The 12 T cell receptor beta chains in this list originate from one sample, sequenced in a study of shared clonotypes between healthy human individuals. TCRdb's table, derived via immunoSEQ multiplex PCR, lists solely in-frame clones and lacks some. The table records about 480,000 clones, more than 65% of them present only once. The sample comprised PBMCs. These receptors were collected from a middle-aged woman in good health. Some clones in this sample may be carry-over from other donors' samples.

The rearrangement links TRBV4-1 to TRBJ2-3; either TRBD1 or TRBD2 may fit D (5 bases each). The CDR3 consists of 16 residues. Germline CDR1 is MGHRA and CDR2 is YSYEKL. The V and J ends lost 0 bases and 3 bases respectively, with 13 bases between them. The CDR3 loop is CASSQDPGRNTDTQYF. The CDR3 region has the DNA TGCGCCAGCAGCCAAGACCCGGGACGAAATACAGATACGCAGTATTTT.

A few counts support this clone. Within the sample, other DNA sequences also encode this same CDR3. The V gene is TRBV10-3, the J gene TRBJ1-1, with 8 positions matching TRBD1. Germline values: CDR1 ENHRY, CDR2 SYGVKD. The V segment lost 6 bases and the J segment 2 bases; nucleotides outside the gene matches: 5. CDR3 size: 14 residues. The CDR3 spells CAIRGTGTNTEAFF. The CDR3 bases are TGTGCCATCAGGGGGACAGGTACTAACACTGAAGCTTTCTTT.

This sequence joins TRBV4-1 and TRBJ2-1; 12 positions agree with TRBD2. Trimming removed 3 bases from V and 7 bases from J; junction bases left unmatched: 4. Germline V gene lookup returns CDR1 MGHRA and CDR2 YSYEKL. The CDR3 is 15 residues long. The CDR3 protein is CASSHHGTSGNEQFF. CDR3 bases: TGCGCCAGCAGCCACCACGGGACTAGCGGGAATGAGCAGTTCTTC.

This clone appeared a few times. The chain combines TRBV5-4 with TRBJ2-3; possibly TRBD2 for D (6 bases). This CDR3 comprises 13 residues. Trimming left V 7 bases short and J 1 base short, with 10 bases between. Germline V lookup: CDR1 SGHNT, CDR2 YYREEE (reference sequence). This CDR3 reads CASRASGTDTQYF. The CDR3, as DNA: TGTGCCAGCCGGGCTAGCGGCACAGATACGCAGTATTTT.

This clone was picked up a small number of times. The chain carries TRBV5-1 and TRBJ2-3; D may correspond to TRBD1 or TRBD2 (5 bases each). This CDR3 comprises 13 residues. Trimming shortened V by 4 bases and J by 4 bases, and 10 bases separated the two germline ends. Germline values: CDR1 SGHRS, CDR2 YFSETQ. The CDR3 is CASSPRDADTQYF. Written as DNA, the CDR3 is TGCGCCAGCAGCCCTCGGGACGCAGATACGCAGTATTTT.

This chain links TRBV25-1 with TRBJ2-3; possibly TRBD1 for D (6 bases). The CDR3 sequence is 14 residues long. The V end was cut by 5 bases, the J end by 2 bases, with 11 bases between. Germline CDR1 reads MGHDK; CDR2 reads SYGVNS. The CDR3 nucleotides read TGTGCCAGCAGTTTAGGGGGAATCACAGATACGCAGTATTTT. It yields the protein CASSLGGITDTQYF. Full variable domain (outside the CDR3, taken from reference TRBV25-1 and TRBJ2-3): EADIYQTPRYLVIGTGKKITLECSQTMGHDKMYWYQQDPGMELHLIHYSYGVNSTEKGDLSSESTVSRIRTEHFPLTLESARPSHTSQYLCASSLGGITDTQYFGPGTRLTVL.

V is TRBV10-3 and J is TRBJ1-3; D not resolved. The V end was cut by 3 bases, the J end by 0 bases, with 6 bases between. Germline CDR1 is ENHRY and CDR2 is SYGVKD. The CDR3 has 14 residues. CDR3 sequence: CAISDGDSGNTIYF. For the CDR3, the DNA is TGTGCCATCAGTGACGGAGACTCTGGAAACACCATATATTTT.

This clone was detected only a few times. The chain carries TRBV5-4 and TRBJ2-7; D unresolved. V was shortened by 6 bases and J by 3 bases, with 10 bases between the two germline ends. CDR3 length equals 12 residues. The V gene's germline CDR1 is SGHNT and CDR2 YYREEE (reference sequence). The CDR3 sequence: CASTQPHYEQYF. CDR3 coding DNA: TGTGCCAGCACTCAGCCACACTACGAGCAGTACTTC.

The rearrangement uses TRBV19 and TRBJ2-5; TRBD2 matches at 7 bases. The tail of the sequence fits TRBJ2-7 better, so the J call may be wrong. The CDR3 loop spans 15 amino acids. Germline CDR1 LNHDA, CDR2 SQIVND (reference sequence). The CDR3 region has the DNA TGTGCCAGTAGTATTGGGTCGGGAGGCCCCTACGAGCAGTACTTC. Amino acids: CASSIGSGGPYEQYF.

The J gene is TRBJ2-3, the V gene TRBV19, with 12 bases lining up with TRBD2. Germline V gives CDR1 LNHDA, CDR2 SQIVND (reference sequence). CDR3 size: 17 residues. The trim removed 3 bases at V and 4 bases at J, leaving 8 bases unmatched. CDR3 nucleotides: TGTGCCAGTAGTATCCGTGGGACTAGCGGGTATGCAGATACGCAGTATTTT. Translation gives CASSIRGTSGYADTQYF.

The genes are TRBV18 and TRBJ2-5; D is ambiguous. Germline-derived CDR1 and CDR2 are KGHSH and LQKENI. Trimming removed 3 bases at V and 0 bases at J, with 8 bases between. The CDR3 is 14 residues long. CDR3 sequence (DNA): TGTGCCAGCTCACCGACGTCTAACCAAGAGACCCAGTACTTC. Residues: CASSPTSNQETQYF.

The chain uses TRBV15 and TRBJ2-3, with 8 positions matching TRBD1. V was clipped by 0 bases and J by 7 bases; unmatched bases: 18. Germline CDR1 LNHNV, CDR2 YYDKDF (reference sequence). The CDR3 spans 19 residues. As DNA, the CDR3 is TGTGCCACCAGCAGAGAATTTGGAGGGACAGGCGCTCAAGTAAATACGCAGTATTTT. It is translated as CATSREFGGTGAQVNTQYF.